The 29 T cell receptor beta chains below come from one sample, sequenced in a study of cytomegalovirus exposure and HLA in healthy donors. PCR involved 60 Vbeta and 13 Jbeta primers. Measured with immunoSEQ multiplex PCR; TCRdb has only the in-frame clones, and not every one. The top ten hold 4.9% of the sample, which has 120,000 or so clones, around 77% seen once. The sample comprised PBMCs. All receptors derive from a man in his fifties or sixties in good health and CMV-seropositive.

V and J are TRBV7-2 and TRBJ1-2; tentatively, D is TRBD1 (6 bases). This CDR3 is built from 13 residues. Trimming removed 5 bases from V and 4 bases from J, with 11 bases in between. Germline V gene data show CDR1 as SGHTA and CDR2 as FQGNSA. CDR3 bases: TGTGCCAGCAGCCCGGGACAAGGCTATGGCTACACCTTC. It codes for CASSPGQGYGYTF.

This clone was seen a few times. The V and J genes are TRBV5-1 and TRBJ2-7; 10 bases map to TRBD1. V dropped 3 bases and J dropped 2; count of bases not matched to a gene: 5. The V gene's germline CDR1 is SGHRS and CDR2 YFSETQ. The CDR3 length is 15 residues. The CDR3 reads CASSSGTGVPYEQYF. The CDR3 DNA is TGCGCCAGCAGCTCCGGGACAGGGGTTCCCTACGAGCAGTACTTC.

J is TRBJ2-7 and V is TRBV7-2; 11 positions match TRBD2. J was trimmed by 6 bases and V by 5 bases; bases with no gene match: 9. The V gene's germline CDR1 is SGHTA and CDR2 FQGNSA. This CDR3 is 15 amino acids long. CDR3: CASSVISGRAFEQYF. For the CDR3, the DNA is TGTGCCAGCAGCGTCATTAGCGGGAGGGCCTTCGAGCAGTACTTC.

This chain's CDR3 is CASSYPSGQGYGYTF. For the CDR3, the DNA is TGTGCCAGCAGTTACCCGTCCGGACAGGGGTATGGCTACACCTTC. V gene TRBV6-5 combines with J gene TRBJ1-2; 9 bases match TRBD1. The CDR3 spans 15 residues. Germline V gives CDR1 MNHEY, CDR2 SVGAGI. Unmatched junction bases numbered 6, after V lost 2 bases and J lost 5 bases.

The chain is built from TRBV5-6 and TRBJ1-2; 7 bases map to TRBD1. The CDR3 is made up of 13 amino acids. Trimming took 1 base from V and 8 from J; bases not matched to a gene: 5. Germline lookup yields CDR1 SGHDT and CDR2 YYEEEE. The CDR3 spells CASSLRGRGGYTF. In nucleotides, the CDR3 is TGTGCCAGCAGCTTGAGGGGGCGTGGAGGCTACACCTTC. The variable domain in full, completed from reference TRBV5-6 and TRBJ1-2, reads DAGVTQSPTHLIKTRGQQVTLRCSPKSGHDTVSWYQQALGQGPQFIFQYYEEEERQRGNFPDRFSGHQFPNYSSELNVNALLLGDSALYLCASSLRGRGGYTFGSGTRLTVV.

The genes are TRBV30 and TRBJ2-7, with 8 bases matching TRBD1. Looked up from germline, CDR1 is GTSNPN and CDR2 is SVGIG (reference sequence). CDR3 length: 13 residues. V lost 5 bases and J lost 3; bases outside the gene matches: 6. Here the CDR3 reads CAWGQGAYYEQYF. The CDR3 nucleotides read TGTGCCTGGGGTCAGGGGGCCTACTACGAGCAGTACTTC.

V usage is TRBV5-4 and J usage is TRBJ2-7; perhaps TRBD2 as D (6 bases). With 4 bases removed from V and 2 bases from J, the gap between germline ends came to 16 bases. The V gene's germline CDR1 is SGHNT and CDR2 YYREEE (reference sequence). The CDR3 extends over 15 amino acids. The CDR3 DNA sequence: TGTGCCAGCAGCCCCGGTCGGGGGTCAACCTACGAGCAGTACTTC. This codes for CASSPGRGSTYEQYF.

The CDR3 spells CASRDRGATNEKLFF. The CDR3 region has the DNA TGTGCCAGCAGAGACAGGGGAGCAACTAATGAAAAACTGTTTTTT. The chain couples TRBV6-1 to TRBJ1-4; 8 positions agree with TRBD1. V was clipped by 6 bases and J by 0 bases; unmatched bases: 3. This CDR3 has 15 residues. From germline, CDR1 is MNHNS and CDR2 SASEGT.

The rearrangement links TRBV7-9 to TRBJ2-1; TRBD2 agrees at 8 bases. Germline V lookup: CDR1 SEHNR, CDR2 FQNEAQ (reference sequence). The V segment lost 6 bases and the J segment 1 base; nucleotides outside the gene matches: 11. This CDR3 contains 17 residues. This CDR3 is CASRLIGGGGSYNEQFF. DNA of the CDR3: TGTGCCAGCAGACTAATCGGGGGGGGCGGATCCTACAATGAGCAGTTCTTC.

This clone has only a few counts. The V and J genes are TRBV6-7 and TRBJ1-1; D uncertain. TRBV6-7 falls under the ORF class, with uncertain function. V lost 6 bases, J lost 1 base, and 9 bases lay in between. The CDR3 contains 13 residues. CDR3 sequence: CASRRGENTEAFF. CDR3 DNA sequence: TGTGCCAGCAGGCGAGGAGAGAACACTGAAGCTTTCTTT.

A remark on this clone: The same CDR3 arises from other DNA sequences in this sample as well. The chain uses TRBV30 and TRBJ1-1, with D maybe TRBD1 (6 bases). In germline, CDR1 is GTSNPN, CDR2 SVGIG (reference sequence). V gave up 0 bases and J gave up 1 base, with 6 bases separating them. The CDR3 totals 13 residues. The CDR3 DNA reads as TGTGCCTGGAGTGTACAGGGGAACACTGAAGCTTTCTTT. Amino acids: CAWSVQGNTEAFF.

The chain joins TRBV18 to TRBJ1-2; D gene ambiguous. CDR3 length equals 14 residues. Trimming stripped 0 bases from V and 6 bases from J, with 11 bases between. Germline V gene lookup returns CDR1 KGHSH and CDR2 LQKENI. CDR3 DNA sequence: TGTGCCAGCTCACCACCTTCGGGGAACCATGGCTACACCTTC. This translates into CASSPPSGNHGYTF.

V gene TRBV9 combines with J gene TRBJ2-1, with a tentative D call TRBD2 (6 bases). Trimming shortened V by 0 bases and J by 8 bases, and 15 bases separated the two germline ends. The CDR3 length is 15 residues. Germline-derived CDR1 and CDR2 are SGDLS and YYNGEE. CDR3 amino acids: CASSVVPGSWDEQFF. In nucleotides, the CDR3 is TGTGCCAGCAGCGTAGTACCCGGGAGCTGGGATGAGCAGTTCTTC.

The CDR3 spells CASRGGGEGSEAFF. Written as DNA, the CDR3 is TGTGCCAGCAGAGGCGGGGGAGAGGGCTCTGAAGCTTTCTTT. The V call is TRBV2, the J call TRBJ1-1; the D gene is possibly TRBD1 (5 bases). Trimming pared 6 bases from V and 6 bases from J, leaving 17 bases between. There are 14 residues in the CDR3. Per germline, CDR1 SNHLY and CDR2 FYNNEI.

This clone was seen a handful of times. CDR3: CASSPGAGVGNTEAFF. DNA of the CDR3: TGTGCCAGCTCACCGGGGGCAGGGGTTGGGAACACTGAAGCTTTCTTT. V is TRBV18 and J is TRBJ1-1; TRBD1 is a possible D gene (6 bases). Trimming stripped 3 bases from V and 1 base from J, with 15 bases between. CDR3 length: 16 residues. Germline loops: CDR1 KGHSH, CDR2 LQKENI.

The chain combines TRBV5-1 with TRBJ1-2, with TRBD1 identical over 8 bases. The CDR3 runs to 15 residues. The germline V gene encodes CDR1 SGHRS and CDR2 YFSETQ. Trimming removed 2 bases from V and 6 bases from J; junction bases left unmatched: 9. The CDR3 sequence: CASSFWGQGADGYTF. The DNA of the CDR3 is TGCGCCAGCAGCTTCTGGGGGCAGGGGGCGGATGGCTACACCTTC. The full variable domain, with the rest looked up from reference TRBV5-1 and TRBJ1-2, is KAGVTQTPRYLIKTRGQQVTLSCSPISGHRSVSWYQQTPGQGLQFLFEYFSETQRNKGNFPGRFSGRQFSNSRSEMNVSTLELGDSALYLCASSFWGQGADGYTFGSGTRLTVV.

Only one count was recorded for this clone. The chain recombines TRBV11-2 with TRBJ1-1, with unresolved D. V was shortened by 4 bases and J by 3 bases, with 9 bases between the two germline ends. Germline CDR1 and CDR2: SGHAT and FQNNGV. The CDR3 totals 13 residues. The DNA of the CDR3 is TGTGCCAGCAGCTGGAACAGAGACACTGAAGCTTTCTTT. Its protein is CASSWNRDTEAFF.

The chain uses TRBV7-2 and TRBJ2-7; 9 nucleotides line up with TRBD1. The germline CDR1 and CDR2 sequences are SGHTA and FQGNSA. With 4 bases clipped from V and 1 base from J, the junction kept 5 bases outside the gene matches. This CDR3 is 15 amino acids long. CDR3 region: CASSSGGQGSYEQYF. DNA for the CDR3: TGTGCCAGCAGCTCAGGGGGACAGGGTTCCTACGAGCAGTACTTC.

CDR3 nucleotides: TGCGCCAGCAGCTTGGACGGGACAGCCACCGGGGAGCTGTTTTTT. The encoded protein is CASSLDGTATGELFF. The chain links TRBV5-1 to TRBJ2-2; 7 bases map to TRBD1. With V trimmed by 0 bases and J by 4 bases, 3 bases remained unmatched. The germline CDR1 and CDR2 sequences are SGHRS and YFSETQ. The CDR3 runs 15 residues.

The chain is built from TRBV7-9 and TRBJ1-5; D call uncertain. The length of the CDR3 is 12 residues. The V gene's germline CDR1 is SEHNR and CDR2 FQNEAQ (reference sequence). V was pared by 2 bases and J by 6 bases, with 5 bases between. CDR3: CASSLNGQPQHF. For the CDR3, the DNA is TGTGCCAGCAGCTTAAACGGTCAGCCCCAGCATTTT.

The V and J genes are TRBV6-1 and TRBJ2-1; 10 bases align to TRBD1. The CDR3 is made up of 15 amino acids. Germline assignment: CDR1 MNHNS and CDR2 SASEGT. The trim removed 5 bases at V and 7 bases at J, leaving 8 bases unmatched. CDR3 bases: TGTGCCAGCAGTCAAGACAGGGGGCGCATTAATGAGCAGTTCTTC. This sequence encodes CASSQDRGRINEQFF.

V is TRBV19 and J is TRBJ1-5; the D is unclear. CDR1 LNHDA and CDR2 SQIVND come from the germline V gene (reference sequence). V was trimmed by 6 bases and J by 0 bases, leaving 9 bases between them. The CDR3 is made up of 14 amino acids. The CDR3 sequence is CASRREGSNQPQHF. CDR3 in DNA: TGTGCCAGTAGGAGGGAAGGTAGCAATCAGCCCCAGCATTTT.

CDR3 bases: TGTGCCAGCAGCTTGGGGACAGGGAGGTTAGGCGAGCAGTACTTC. Its protein product is CASSLGTGRLGEQYF. V is TRBV7-2 and J is TRBJ2-7; the match to TRBD1 covers 9 bases. CDR3 length equals 15 residues. CDR1 is SGHTA, CDR2 FQGNSA, per germline. J lost 6 bases, V lost 3 bases, and 9 bases had no gene match.

V usage is TRBV7-2 and J usage is TRBJ2-2; a possible D gene is TRBD1 (5 bases). Trimming removed 5 bases from V and 0 bases from J, with 16 bases in between. Looked up from germline, CDR1 is SGHTA and CDR2 is FQGNSA. The CDR3 runs 17 residues. CDR3 nucleotide sequence: TGTGCCAGCAGCCTGGGGCAGCCTGGGGCGAACACCGGGGAGCTGTTTTTT. Residues: CASSLGQPGANTGELFF.

On this clone itself: Because the CDR3's place on the DNA is in doubt, the DNA is left out and the CDR3 is given as listed by TCRdb. The chain joins TRBV5-1 to TRBJ1-1; TRBD1, the table's D call, lacks a check against the DNA. The CDR3 is 14 residues long, ends included. Germline lookup yields CDR1 SGHRS and CDR2 YFSETQ. The CDR3: CASSLGTGVPEAFF.

The chain links TRBV2 to TRBJ1-5; 11 bases line up with TRBD1. Germline V gene sequence: CDR1 SNHLY, CDR2 FYNNEI. The CDR3 is 16 residues long. The V and J ends lost 2 bases and 6 bases, in that order; junction bases with no gene match: 6. CDR3 sequence (DNA): TGTGCCAGCAGTGAATTGGGACAGGGGGGAGGTCAGCCCCAGCATTTT. This codes for CASSELGQGGGQPQHF.

The count of this clone is one. This chain joins TRBV7-2 and TRBJ2-5, with D perhaps matching TRBD2 (5 bases). CDR1 is SGHTA, CDR2 FQGNSA, per germline. The V gene lost 4 bases and the J gene lost 8 bases, with 17 bases spanning the gap. The CDR3 sequence is 14 residues long. The CDR3 DNA reads TGTGCCAGCAGCTCTCGATTAGACTACGCCACCCAGTACTTC. It is translated as CASSSRLDYATQYF.

This clone was picked up a small number of times. The same CDR3 can be traced to other DNA sequences in this sample. The CDR3 DNA reads as TGTGCCAGCAGTTCTGACCGGAGCACTGAAGCTTTCTTT. Protein: CASSSDRSTEAFF. The chain carries TRBV6-5 and TRBJ1-1, with D unresolved. V lost 4 bases, J lost 4 bases, and 10 bases lay in between. Germline CDR1 and CDR2: MNHEY and SVGAGI. CDR3 length equals 13 residues.

The chain combines TRBV5-1 with TRBJ2-5; 7 positions agree with TRBD1. J lost 5 bases, V lost 3 bases, and 7 bases had no gene match. Germline loops: CDR1 SGHRS, CDR2 YFSETQ. The CDR3 length is 14 residues. CDR3 coding DNA: TGCGCCAGCAGCTGGACGACAGGGAGCGAGACCCAGTACTTC. Translation: CASSWTTGSETQYF.